This TCR beta chain was retrieved from a study of T cells in Graves' hyperthyroidism and ophthalmopathy. Notes on the study in general: Model predictions of ophthalmopathy came a median 6.5 months before onset.

V was pared by 4 bases and J by 6 bases, with 8 bases of the junction left unmatched. The CDR3 is made up of 14 amino acids. Germline CDR1 MGHDK, CDR2 SYGVNS. RNA transcripts were the template for amplifying TCR beta CDR3 regions. HTBI primers were used for first-round RT-PCR of the TCR CDR3. TCRdb re-called the multiplex PCR reads with MiXCR, one entry per CDR3 protein. The data hold more than 500,000 distinct CDR3 sequences, with approximately 15% observed a single time. This clonotype was counted between two and nine times. Its specificity is unknown. The chain uses TRBV25-1 and TRBJ1-1; 7 bases align to TRBD1. The receptor was isolated from a woman aged 40 to 50 with Graves' hyperthyroidism. The specimen was blood. The CDR3 region is CASSVSFDRAEAFF. The CDR3 DNA reads TGTGCCAGCAGTGTATCATTTGACAGGGCTGAAGCTTTCTTT.